These 20 T cell receptor beta chains came from one sample sequenced in a study of immune evolution from preneoplasia to lung adenocarcinoma. Here immunoSEQ multiplex PCR was the method, and the copy in TCRdb shows in-frame clones only, minus some. The sample lists about 12,000 clones; over 75% were seen once. Material: FFPE tissue from an adenomatous hyperplasia lung lesion. Subset given: atypical adenomatous hyperplasia (AAH), lung preneoplasia. Receptors originate from a person aged 50-75 years with lung adenocarcinoma.

This clone appeared a single time. The chain is built from TRBV6-5 and TRBJ1-3; no definite D call. The CDR3 length is 15 residues. With 0 bases removed from V and 2 bases from J, the gap between germline ends came to 8 bases. The germline CDR1 and CDR2 sequences are MNHEY and SVGAGI. CDR3 region: CASSYSMAPGNTIYF. In DNA, the CDR3 is TGTGCCAGCAGTTACTCGATGGCGCCTGGAAACACCATATATTTT.

The V gene is TRBV5-1, the J gene TRBJ1-2; tentatively, D is TRBD1 (6 bases). The CDR3 runs to 15 residues. Per the germline V gene, CDR1 is SGHRS and CDR2 is YFSETQ. The V end lost 4 bases, the J end lost 0 bases, and 13 bases lay between the germline ends. The CDR3 DNA sequence: TGCGCCAGCAGCCGGGGGGCAGTAGCTAACTATGGCTACACCTTC. It is translated as CASSRGAVANYGYTF.

This clone was detected only a few times. The gene calls are TRBV6-1 and TRBJ2-7; 8 positions match TRBD1. V lost 7 bases and J lost 9; bases outside the gene matches: 14. The germline CDR1 and CDR2 sequences are MNHNS and SASEGT. The CDR3 runs 14 residues. In DNA, the CDR3 is TGTGCCAGCACCCGGGACAGGCAGGGAGCAAGGCAGTACTTC. Protein: CASTRDRQGARQYF.

The rearrangement links TRBV4-1 to TRBJ2-7, with D perhaps TRBD2 (6 bases). From germline, CDR1 is MGHRA and CDR2 YSYEKL. The CDR3 has 15 residues. The V gene lost 1 base and the J gene lost 2 bases, with 12 bases spanning the gap. CDR3 residues: CASSQVVGGPYEQYF. CDR3 nucleotide sequence: TGCGCCAGCAGCCAAGTGGTGGGAGGCCCCTACGAGCAGTACTTC.

The count of this clone is one. The chain carries TRBV7-9 and TRBJ1-3; no firm D call. The germline V and J ends were trimmed by 5 bases and 4 bases, with 6 bases remaining between them. The CDR3 contains 12 residues. Germline V gives CDR1 SEHNR, CDR2 FQNEAQ (reference sequence). The CDR3 sequence: CASSPQGNTIYF. The CDR3 DNA sequence: TGTGCCAGCAGCCCACAGGGAAACACCATATATTTT.

Only a few counts were recorded for this clone. V gene TRBV7-9 combines with J gene TRBJ1-2, with a tentative D call TRBD1 (6 bases). This CDR3 contains 14 residues. V shed 4 bases and J shed 8 bases, with 17 bases lying between them. CDR1 is SEHNR, CDR2 FQNEAQ, per germline (reference sequence). CDR3 protein: CASSSSAGHLGYTF. In DNA, the CDR3 is TGTGCCAGCAGCTCGTCCGCGGGACATTTGGGCTACACCTTC.

This clone was counted a few times. V and J are TRBV1 and TRBJ1-1. TRBV1 is described as a pseudogene. CDR3 length equals 12 residues. CDR3 amino acids: CTSSQSGREAFF. The CDR3 DNA reads TGCACCAGCAGCCAATCCGGGCGAGAAGCTTTCTTT.

The chain employs TRBV6-5 and TRBJ2-2; D gene ambiguous. This CDR3 contains 16 residues. Per the germline V gene, CDR1 is MNHEY and CDR2 is SVGAGI. Trimming cost V 0 bases and J 6 bases, with 14 bases left between them. This chain's CDR3 is CASSYSERGFAGELFF. CDR3 DNA sequence: TGTGCCAGCAGTTACTCGGAGCGTGGGTTTGCCGGGGAGCTGTTTTTT.

The V gene is TRBV29-1, the J gene TRBJ2-3; 10 nucleotides line up with TRBD2. This CDR3 is built from 14 residues. Germline V CDR1 and CDR2: SQVTM, ANQGSEA. V was clipped by 4 bases and J by 5 bases; unmatched bases: 6. CDR3 in amino acids: CSVAPSGSLDTQYF. The CDR3 coding sequence is TGCAGCGTTGCCCCTAGCGGGAGTCTAGATACGCAGTATTTT.

The gene calls are TRBV4-2 and TRBJ1-2; no reliable D call. The CDR3 consists of 13 residues. V gave up 0 bases and J gave up 6 bases, with 8 bases separating them. From germline, CDR1 is LGHNA and CDR2 YNFKEQ. The CDR3 loop is CASSQEYSDGYTF. The CDR3 DNA is TGTGCCAGCAGCCAAGAATACTCTGATGGCTACACCTTC.

The J gene is TRBJ2-1, the V gene TRBV27; 7 bases line up with TRBD2. Germline trimming cut 0 bases from V and 9 bases from J; bases unmatched to any gene: 5. There are 14 residues in the CDR3. Germline CDR1 reads MNHEY; CDR2 reads SMNVEV (reference sequence). The chain's CDR3 is CASSLSVGGGEQFF. The CDR3 coding sequence is TGTGCCAGCAGTTTATCGGTAGGCGGGGGTGAGCAGTTCTTC.

This clone was seen just once. This sample also contains other DNA sequences that code for the same CDR3. The CDR3 nucleotides read TGTGCCAGCAGCCCAAGGACAGGGGGACCCTACGAGCAGTACTTC. It translates to CASSPRTGGPYEQYF. J is TRBJ2-7 and V is TRBV9, with TRBD1 identical over 10 bases. Germline CDR1 reads SGDLS; CDR2 reads YYNGEE. This CDR3 is built from 15 residues. Trimming cost V 4 bases and J 2 bases; bases outside gene matches: 6.

The rearrangement joins TRBV4-1 to TRBJ2-2; 9 bases match TRBD1. The CDR3 totals 16 residues. The V segment lost 7 bases and the J segment 0 bases; nucleotides outside the gene matches: 6. Germline V gene lookup returns CDR1 MGHRA and CDR2 YSYEKL. CDR3 amino acids: CASTLRQGANTGELFF. The CDR3 DNA sequence: TGCGCCAGCACCCTTAGACAGGGGGCGAACACCGGGGAGCTGTTTTTT.

The chain employs TRBV19 and TRBJ2-3; D not certain. V lost 1 base to trimming and J lost 3 bases, with 5 bases between them. Germline CDR1 reads LNHDA; CDR2 reads SQIVND (reference sequence). The CDR3 runs to 13 residues. CDR3 bases: TGTGCCAGTAGTATAGTGGGGACAGATACGCAGTATTTT. Its translation is CASSIVGTDTQYF.

CDR3 region: CAWRRDLQETQYF. CDR3 in DNA: TGTGCCTGGAGAAGGGACTTACAAGAGACCCAGTACTTC. V gene TRBV30 combines with J gene TRBJ2-5, with D maybe TRBD2 (6 bases). V was shortened by 3 bases and J by 2 bases, with 10 bases between the two germline ends. Germline V lookup: CDR1 GTSNPN, CDR2 SVGIG (reference sequence). The CDR3 runs 13 residues.

The V gene is TRBV30, the J gene TRBJ1-5; D remains unclear. Germline lookup yields CDR1 GTSNPN and CDR2 SVGIG (reference sequence). This CDR3 contains 14 residues. Trimming removed 3 bases from V and 1 base from J, with 10 bases in between. CDR3 DNA: TGTGCCTGGAGCAACACTAAGAGCAATCAGCCCCAGCATTTT. It yields the protein CAWSNTKSNQPQHF.

This sequence joins TRBV6-1 and TRBJ1-6; D is possibly TRBD1 (5 bases). The length of the CDR3 is 14 residues. Germline CDR1 and CDR2: MNHNS and SASEGT. Between the trimmed V and J ends, which lost 6 bases and 8 bases, there was a span of 14 bases. The CDR3 reads CASRSPGTDSPLHF. CDR3 nucleotides: TGTGCCAGCAGGAGCCCAGGGACCGATTCACCCCTCCACTTT.

This rearrangement joins TRBV5-4 to TRBJ2-7; unclear D gene. CDR1 is SGHNT, CDR2 YYREEE, per germline (reference sequence). CDR3 length: 14 amino acids. Trimming cost V 0 bases and J 3 bases, with 10 bases left between them. The CDR3 loop is CASSLALNRYEQYF. The CDR3 nucleotides read TGTGCCAGCAGCTTGGCTCTGAATCGCTACGAGCAGTACTTC.

The chain joins TRBV9 to TRBJ1-4, with D unresolved. The CDR3 covers 14 residues. Germline values: CDR1 SGDLS, CDR2 YYNGEE. The V end was cut by 3 bases, the J end by 8 bases, with 14 bases between. CDR3 sequence: CASSERVGGEKLFF. The CDR3 DNA follows: TGTGCCAGCAGCGAACGTGTGGGCGGCGAAAAACTGTTTTTT.

The chain carries TRBV5-6 and TRBJ1-5; D call uncertain. The V gene lost 0 bases and the J gene lost 7 bases, with 11 bases spanning the gap. Germline V CDR1 and CDR2: SGHDT, YYEEEE. The CDR3 length is 14 residues. CDR3 DNA sequence: TGTGCCAGCAGCTTGGAGGGAGGAGGACAGCCCCAGCATTTT. Its protein product is CASSLEGGGQPQHF. The full variable domain, with the rest looked up from reference TRBV5-6 and TRBJ1-5, is DAGVTQSPTHLIKTRGQQVTLRCSPKSGHDTVSWYQQALGQGPQFIFQYYEEEERQRGNFPDRFSGHQFPNYSSELNVNALLLGDSALYLCASSLEGGGQPQHFGDGTRLSIL.